This is a list of T cell receptor beta chains from one sample in a study of beta chain features in type 1 diabetes. The table came from immunoSEQ multiplex PCR; TCRdb's copy has only in-frame clones and leaves some out. The table shows more than 300,000 clones, with 8% occurring only once. The sequencing sample was made of central memory CD4+ T cells from blood. Receptors were obtained from a woman younger than 30 in good health. CDR3s include the opening cysteine and the closing phenylalanine or tryptophan. Fields, in order: J gene, clone size, V gene, D gene, CDR3 protein, CDR3 DNA. D genes are given only for firm matches. Clone size is shown for a subset of rows, as once, few, many or a class of expanded clone.

j_gene: TRBJ2-2
abundance: NA
v_gene: TRBV27
d_gene: NA
CDR3aa: CASKGRSGRPAGELFF
CDR3nt: TGTGCCAGCAAAGGGAGGTCGGGGCGACCGGCCGGGGAGCTGTTTTTT

j_gene: TRBJ2-5
abundance: NA
v_gene: TRBV5-1
d_gene: NA
CDR3aa: CASSFGRAQETQYF
CDR3nt: TGCGCCAGCAGCTTCGGCAGGGCCCAAGAGACCCAGTACTTC

j_gene: TRBJ2-1
abundance: many
v_gene: TRBV5-1
d_gene: NA
CDR3aa: CASSLPTDEQFF
CDR3nt: TGCGCCAGCAGCCTGCCTACGGATGAGCAGTTCTTC

j_gene: TRBJ1-4
abundance: NA
v_gene: TRBV4-3
d_gene: NA
CDR3aa: CASSQRGFNEKLFF
CDR3nt: TGCGCCAGCAGCCAACGTGGATTTAATGAAAAACTGTTTTTT

j_gene: TRBJ2-2
abundance: few
v_gene: TRBV19
d_gene: NA
CDR3aa: CASRSLGLTGELFF
CDR3nt: TGTGCCAGTAGGTCGTTGGGTCTAACCGGGGAGCTGTTTTTT

j_gene: TRBJ1-2
abundance: few
v_gene: TRBV9
d_gene: TRBD1
CDR3aa: CASSDGTGVRYTF
CDR3nt: TGTGCCAGCAGCGACGGGACAGGGGTTCGCTACACCTTC

j_gene: TRBJ2-1
abundance: many
v_gene: TRBV2
d_gene: NA
CDR3aa: CASSEYGLAYNEQFF
CDR3nt: TGTGCCAGCAGTGAATACGGGTTAGCCTACAATGAGCAGTTCTTC

j_gene: TRBJ2-2
abundance: NA
v_gene: TRBV6-6
d_gene: NA
CDR3aa: CASSKKGPGTGELFF
CDR3nt: TGTGCCAGCAGTAAAAAGGGCCCGGGTACCGGGGAGCTGTTTTTT

j_gene: TRBJ2-5
abundance: few
v_gene: TRBV7-3
d_gene: NA
CDR3aa: CASSLTFQETQYF
CDR3nt: TGTGCCAGCAGCTTAACGTTCCAAGAGACCCAGTACTTC

j_gene: TRBJ2-4
abundance: NA
v_gene: TRBV6-1
d_gene: TRBD1
CDR3aa: CASRRTGEDIQYF
CDR3nt: TGTGCCAGCAGACGGACAGGGGAGGACATTCAGTACTTC

j_gene: TRBJ2-3
abundance: few
v_gene: TRBV25-1
d_gene: TRBD1
CDR3aa: CASGGTGGADTQYF
CDR3nt: TGTGCCAGCGGGGGGACAGGGGGCGCGGATACGCAGTATTTT

j_gene: TRBJ2-3
abundance: NA
v_gene: TRBV5-1
d_gene: TRBD2
CDR3aa: CASSLGIGRSADTQYF
CDR3nt: TGCGCCAGCAGCTTGGGGATCGGGAGGTCGGCAGATACGCAGTATTTT

j_gene: TRBJ2-3
abundance: NA
v_gene: TRBV6-5
d_gene: NA
CDR3aa: CASSPRTASTDTQYF
CDR3nt: TGTGCCAGCAGCCCACGGACCGCGAGCACAGATACGCAGTATTTT

j_gene: TRBJ2-6
abundance: NA
v_gene: TRBV27
d_gene: NA
CDR3aa: CASSLQGGASGANVLTF
CDR3nt: TGTGCCAGCAGCCTACAGGGTGGGGCCTCTGGGGCCAACGTCCTGACTTTC

j_gene: TRBJ2-7
abundance: few
v_gene: TRBV10-3
d_gene: NA
CDR3aa: CAISDSQSSYEQYF
CDR3nt: TGTGCCATCAGTGACTCCCAGAGCTCCTACGAGCAGTACTTC

j_gene: TRBJ1-1
abundance: few
v_gene: TRBV7-2
d_gene: NA
CDR3aa: CASSLASGINTEAFF
CDR3nt: TGTGCCAGCAGCTTAGCTTCAGGTATAAACACTGAAGCTTTCTTT

j_gene: TRBJ2-7
abundance: NA
v_gene: TRBV19
d_gene: TRBD2
CDR3aa: CASTPRGSSYEQYF
CDR3nt: TGTGCCAGTACACCTCGCGGGAGTTCCTACGAGCAGTACTTC

j_gene: TRBJ2-7
abundance: NA
v_gene: TRBV12-2
d_gene: NA
CDR3aa: CASRLAEGRGAYEQYF
CDR3nt: TGTGCAAGTCGCTTAGCGGAGGGTCGGGGCGCCTACGAGCAGTACTTC

j_gene: TRBJ2-7
abundance: few
v_gene: TRBV6-5
d_gene: TRBD2
CDR3aa: CASSYSTSGQYEQYF
CDR3nt: TGTGCCAGCAGTTACTCGACTAGCGGCCAATACGAGCAGTACTTC

j_gene: TRBJ1-2
abundance: few
v_gene: TRBV10-3
d_gene: NA
CDR3aa: CAISEEQVNGYTF
CDR3nt: TGTGCCATCAGTGAAGAACAGGTCAATGGCTACACCTTC

j_gene: TRBJ1-4
abundance: NA
v_gene: TRBV9
d_gene: NA
CDR3aa: CASSGGPSNEKLFF
CDR3nt: TGTGCCAGCAGCGGGGGCCCCTCTAATGAAAAACTGTTTTTT

j_gene: TRBJ2-3
abundance: NA
v_gene: TRBV11-2
d_gene: NA
CDR3aa: CASGRAGTDTQYF
CDR3nt: TGTGCCAGCGGGCGCGCGGGGACAGATACGCAGTATTTT

j_gene: TRBJ2-2
abundance: many
v_gene: TRBV15
d_gene: TRBD1
CDR3aa: CATRRQGNTGELFF
CDR3nt: TGTGCCACCAGGCGACAGGGGAACACCGGGGAGCTGTTTTTT

j_gene: TRBJ2-1
abundance: NA
v_gene: TRBV19
d_gene: TRBD2
CDR3aa: CASSTIAGLRYNEQFF
CDR3nt: TGTGCCAGTAGTACGATAGCGGGACTGCGATACAATGAGCAGTTCTTC

j_gene: TRBJ2-1
abundance: NA
v_gene: TRBV4-1
d_gene: NA
CDR3aa: CASSQDRRIEQFF
CDR3nt: TGCGCCAGCAGCCAAGATCGAAGGATAGAGCAGTTCTTC

j_gene: TRBJ2-7
abundance: NA
v_gene: TRBV20-1
d_gene: NA
CDR3aa: CSAVSSYEQYF
CDR3nt: TGCAGTGCTGTGAGCTCCTACGAGCAGTACTTC

j_gene: TRBJ2-1
abundance: many
v_gene: TRBV5-1
d_gene: TRBD1
CDR3aa: CASSYPTGGEQFF
CDR3nt: TGCGCCAGCAGCTACCCCACAGGGGGTGAGCAGTTCTTC

j_gene: TRBJ2-1
abundance: few
v_gene: TRBV5-1
d_gene: TRBD2
CDR3aa: CASSSGTSGVEQFF
CDR3nt: TGCGCCAGCAGCTCCGGGACTAGCGGGGTTGAGCAGTTCTTC

j_gene: TRBJ2-4
abundance: few
v_gene: TRBV5-1
d_gene: TRBD1
CDR3aa: CASSLGTGSTVYIQYF
CDR3nt: TGCGCCAGCAGCCTAGGGACAGGGAGCACGGTCTACATTCAGTACTTC

j_gene: TRBJ2-5
abundance: NA
v_gene: TRBV6-1
d_gene: NA
CDR3aa: CASSLRPTNVETQYF
CDR3nt: TGTGCCAGCAGCCTCAGGCCAACCAATGTGGAGACCCAGTACTTC

j_gene: TRBJ2-2
abundance: NA
v_gene: TRBV7-9
d_gene: TRBD1
CDR3aa: CASSWTGISGELFF
CDR3nt: TGTGCCAGCAGCTGGACAGGGATCTCCGGGGAGCTGTTTTTT

j_gene: TRBJ2-3
abundance: few
v_gene: TRBV6-1
d_gene: NA
CDR3aa: CASSEPTGKGRTDTQYF
CDR3nt: TGTGCCAGCAGTGAACCCACAGGGAAGGGGCGCACAGATACGCAGTATTTT

j_gene: TRBJ2-7
abundance: few
v_gene: TRBV23-1
d_gene: TRBD1
CDR3aa: CASSPYGRGQGADEQYF
CDR3nt: TGCGCCAGCAGTCCCTACGGGCGGGGACAGGGGGCCGACGAGCAGTACTTC

j_gene: TRBJ2-3
abundance: few
v_gene: TRBV7-9
d_gene: NA
CDR3aa: CASSLSSDTQYF
CDR3nt: TGTGCCAGCAGCTTATCTTCAGATACGCAGTATTTT

j_gene: TRBJ1-1
abundance: few
v_gene: TRBV18
d_gene: NA
CDR3aa: CASSPGARTEAFF
CDR3nt: TGTGCCAGCTCACCGGGGGCACGGACTGAAGCTTTCTTT

j_gene: TRBJ1-2
abundance: few
v_gene: TRBV29-1
d_gene: TRBD1
CDR3aa: CSVVGDRVGYGYTF
CDR3nt: TGCAGCGTTGTCGGGGACAGGGTGGGCTATGGCTACACCTTC

j_gene: TRBJ2-1
abundance: NA
v_gene: TRBV29-1
d_gene: TRBD2
CDR3aa: CSVPHSGRYYNEQFF
CDR3nt: TGCAGCGTTCCACATAGCGGGAGGTATTACAATGAGCAGTTCTTC

j_gene: TRBJ2-7
abundance: NA
v_gene: TRBV6-1
d_gene: TRBD1
CDR3aa: CASVAGTGSGEQYF
CDR3nt: TGTGCCAGCGTTGCCGGGACAGGGAGCGGCGAGCAGTACTTC

j_gene: TRBJ1-2
abundance: few
v_gene: TRBV6-5
d_gene: TRBD1
CDR3aa: CASIGTDYGYTF
CDR3nt: TGTGCCAGCATCGGGACAGACTATGGCTACACCTTC

j_gene: TRBJ1-3
abundance: NA
v_gene: TRBV5-6
d_gene: NA
CDR3aa: CASSSHGTRGNTIYF
CDR3nt: TGTGCCAGCAGCTCCCACGGGACACGCGGAAACACCATATATTTT